These T cell receptor beta chains were read from a single sample in a study of blood T cells in healthy people across ages. TCRdb reprocessed the 5' RACE reads via MiXCR and lists one record per CDR3 protein. The data hold around 800,000 distinct CDR3 sequences, with under 30% observed a single time. These data also featured in a second study, about T cells of mothers and their children.

The sample comprised blood. The receptors derive from a boy aged 5 to 17 in good health. Each CDR3 is given without its conserved first and last residue. Fields, in order: V gene, CDR3 protein.

v_call: TRBV5-1
cdr3_aa: ASRTGSNTGELF

v_call: TRBV20-1
cdr3_aa: SARVPAGGSYEQY

v_call: TRBV12-3/TRBV12-4
cdr3_aa: ASSLDGVFGLDTQY

v_call: TRBV11-2
cdr3_aa: ASSPNSAGMGETQY

v_call: TRBV30
cdr3_aa: APFREGPNTGELF

v_call: TRBV13
cdr3_aa: ASSKDSSLNTEAF

v_call: TRBV12-3/TRBV12-4
cdr3_aa: ASSFEGFEQF

v_call: TRBV2
cdr3_aa: ASSEVVAGVSTDTQY

v_call: TRBV4-1
cdr3_aa: ASSQPGRPSYGYT

v_call: TRBV20-1
cdr3_aa: SARGRGRTEAF